The 2 T cell receptor beta chains in this list originate from one sample, sequenced in a study of shared clonotypes between healthy human individuals. Some clones are missing from TCRdb's copy, which holds only in-frame ones; the method was immunoSEQ multiplex PCR. The table shows 2 million to 2.5 million clones, with approximately 96% occurring only once. The sequencing sample was made of naive CD4+ T cells sorted from blood. Subset meaning: CD45RA+ positively selected. The receptors come from a man between 18 and 35 years old in good health.

The rearrangement joins TRBV19 to TRBJ2-2; 8 bases are a match to TRBD1. The germline gives CDR1 LNHDA, CDR2 SQIVND (reference sequence). V shed 3 bases, J shed 1 base, and the junction held 7 bases outside the gene matches. This CDR3 spans 17 amino acids. The CDR3 is CASSIPTGTGNTGELFF. CDR3 nucleotides: TGTGCCAGTAGTATTCCTACCGGGACAGGGAACACCGGGGAGCTGTTTTTT.

This chain connects TRBV5-1 to TRBJ1-1, with no clear D. Trimming took off 0 bases at V and 6 bases at J, with 6 bases between the two ends. This CDR3 contains 12 residues. Germline loops: CDR1 SGHRS, CDR2 YFSETQ. CDR3 in DNA: TGCGCCAGCAGCTTGGGGGAGGCTGAAGCTTTCTTT. Protein sequence: CASSLGEAEAFF.